This T cell receptor (beta chain) was found in a study of glioma-infiltrating T cells. Amplification of TCR alpha and beta CDR3 regions from RNA used iRepertoire nested multiplex PCR. MiXCR, applied by TCRdb to the multiplex PCR reads, yields one record per CDR3 protein. The repertoire has roughly 120,000 distinct CDR3 sequences, roughly 23% of them found once; the top ten carry 13% to 15%. This clonotype was recorded at least ten times. CDR3 length: 12 residues. Germline assignment: CDR1 LGHNA and CDR2 YNFKEQ. Deletions cut 6 bases from V and 7 bases from J, with 10 bases between. The genes are TRBV4-2 and TRBJ2-4; no clear D gene. The sequenced material came from glioma tissue, nonneoplastic brain tissue, or PBMCs (not recorded which). The TCR comes from a human donor with low-grade glioma or glioblastoma, undergoing nonglioma brain surgery, or in good health (not recorded which). CDR3 in amino acids: CASSSSRNIQYF. The CDR3 nucleotides are TGTGCCAGCAGTTCGAGTCGGAACATTCAGTACTTC.